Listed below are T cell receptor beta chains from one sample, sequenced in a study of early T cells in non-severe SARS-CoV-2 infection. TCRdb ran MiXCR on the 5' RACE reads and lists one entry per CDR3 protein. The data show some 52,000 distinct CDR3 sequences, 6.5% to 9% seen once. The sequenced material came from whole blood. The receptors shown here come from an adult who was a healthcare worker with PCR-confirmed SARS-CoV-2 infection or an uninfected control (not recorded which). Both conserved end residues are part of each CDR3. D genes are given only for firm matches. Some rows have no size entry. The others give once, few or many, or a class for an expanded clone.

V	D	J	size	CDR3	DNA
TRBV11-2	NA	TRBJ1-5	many	CASSLDGGVNQPQHF	TGTGCCAGCAGCTTAGATGGGGGAGTCAATCAGCCCCAGCATTTT
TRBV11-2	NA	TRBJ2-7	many	CASEGVGSYEQYF	TGTGCCAGCGAGGGTGTGGGGTCCTACGAGCAGTACTTC
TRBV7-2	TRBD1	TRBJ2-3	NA	CAVDRPGGSDTQYF	TGTGCCGTCGACCGGCCAGGGGGTTCAGATACGCAGTATTTT
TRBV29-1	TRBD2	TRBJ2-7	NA	CSVASGGPISYEQYF	TGCAGCGTTGCTAGCGGGGGGCCGATCTCCTACGAGCAGTACTTC
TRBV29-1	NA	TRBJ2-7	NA	CSVGPDVYEQYF	TGCAGCGTTGGTCCGGACGTCTACGAGCAGTACTTC
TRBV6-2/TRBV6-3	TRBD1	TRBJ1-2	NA	CASRRGTGLYGYTF	TGTGCCAGCAGACGCGGGACAGGGCTCTATGGCTACACCTTC
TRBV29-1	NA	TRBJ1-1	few	CSVQGNTEAFF	TGCAGCGTCCAGGGGAACACTGAAGCTTTCTTT
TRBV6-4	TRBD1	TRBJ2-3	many	CASSDSTGGADTQYF	TGTGCCAGCAGTGACTCGACAGGGGGCGCAGATACGCAGTATTTT
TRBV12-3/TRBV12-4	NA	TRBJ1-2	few	CASSSGTPGNYGYTF	TGTGCCAGCAGTTCCGGGACCCCGGGCAACTATGGCTACACCTTC
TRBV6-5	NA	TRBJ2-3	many	CASSYSATGADTQYF	TGTGCCAGCAGTTACTCGGCGACAGGTGCAGATACGCAGTATTTT
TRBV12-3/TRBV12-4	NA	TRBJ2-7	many	CASGLIGPRYEQYF	TGTGCCAGCGGGTTAATCGGACCCCGCTACGAGCAGTACTTC
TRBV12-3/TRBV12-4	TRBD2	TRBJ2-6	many	CASSPRLAGGAGANVLTF	TGTGCCAGCAGCCCCAGACTAGCGGGAGGAGCTGGGGCCAACGTCCTGACTTTC
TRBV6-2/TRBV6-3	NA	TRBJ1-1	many	CASKDYNTGWSTEAFF	TGTGCCAGCAAAGACTATAATACAGGTTGGAGCACTGAAGCTTTCTTT
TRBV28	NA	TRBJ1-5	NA	CASSSAGRTQPQHF	TGTGCCAGCAGTTCTGCCGGCAGGACTCAGCCCCAGCATTTT
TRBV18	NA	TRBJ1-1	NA	CASSPEGGGTEAFF	TGTGCCAGCTCACCAGAGGGAGGAGGGACTGAAGCTTTCTTT
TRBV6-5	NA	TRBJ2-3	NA	CASSRGQRGTDTQYF	TGTGCCAGCAGTCGAGGGCAGCGGGGCACAGATACGCAGTATTTT
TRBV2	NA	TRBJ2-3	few	CASAETDTQYF	TGTGCCAGCGCAGAGACAGATACGCAGTATTTT
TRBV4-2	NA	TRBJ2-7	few	CASSPRDASYEQYF	TGTGCCAGCAGCCCTCGGGACGCCTCCTACGAGCAGTACTTC
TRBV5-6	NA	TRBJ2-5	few	CASRLRQKETQYF	TGTGCCAGCAGGCTGAGACAGAAGGAGACCCAGTACTTC
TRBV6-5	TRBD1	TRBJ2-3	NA	CASSHTGGDTDTQYF	TGTGCCAGCAGTCACACAGGGGGCGACACAGATACGCAGTATTTT
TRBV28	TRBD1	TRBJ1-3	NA	CASKQGVTGNTIYF	TGTGCCAGCAAGCAGGGGGTTACTGGAAACACCATATATTTT
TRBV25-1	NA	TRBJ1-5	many	CASSEGYRWGAEQPQHF	TGTGCCAGCAGTGAAGGATACAGATGGGGGGCCGAGCAGCCCCAGCATTTT
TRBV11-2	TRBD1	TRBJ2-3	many	CASSLDRSSTDTQYF	TGTGCCAGCAGCTTGGACAGGTCTAGCACAGATACGCAGTATTTT
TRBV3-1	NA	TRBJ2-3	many	CASSHTDTQYF	TGTGCCAGCAGCCACACAGATACGCAGTATTTT
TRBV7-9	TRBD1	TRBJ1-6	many	CASSFAVQGITLHF	TGTGCCAGCAGCTTCGCAGTACAGGGGATTACCCTCCACTTT
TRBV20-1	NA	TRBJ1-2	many	CSARDHKDYGYTF	TGCAGTGCTAGAGATCATAAAGACTATGGCTACACCTTC
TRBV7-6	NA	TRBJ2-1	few	CASSPAVWPGSNNEQFF	TGTGCCAGCAGCCCCGCGGTCTGGCCCGGGTCCAACAATGAGCAGTTCTTC
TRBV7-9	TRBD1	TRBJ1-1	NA	CASRPPGGWNTEAFF	TGTGCCAGCAGGCCTCCAGGGGGTTGGAACACTGAAGCTTTCTTT
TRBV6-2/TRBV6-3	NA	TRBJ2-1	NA	CASSYSGAYNEQFF	TGTGCCAGCAGTTACTCAGGGGCCTACAATGAGCAGTTCTTC
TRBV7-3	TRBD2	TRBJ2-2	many	CASSLSGGSTGELFF	TGTGCCAGCAGCTTATCGGGAGGATCCACCGGGGAGCTGTTTTTT
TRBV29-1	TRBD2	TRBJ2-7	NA	CSVRLAGASSSYEQYF	TGCAGCGTTCGACTAGCGGGGGCCTCTAGCTCCTACGAGCAGTACTTC
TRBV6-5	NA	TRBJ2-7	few	CASSYSGGAPYEQYF	TGTGCCAGCAGTTACTCGGGCGGGGCCCCCTACGAGCAGTACTTC
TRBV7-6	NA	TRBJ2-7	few	CASSTPVAGQHYEQYF	TGTGCCAGCAGCACCCCGGTCGCGGGGCAACACTACGAGCAGTACTTC
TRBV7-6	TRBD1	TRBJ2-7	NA	CASSTVGGTGPVF	TGTGCCAGCAGCACCGTAGGAGGGACAGGACCCGTCTTC
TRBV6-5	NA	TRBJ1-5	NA	CASRANPDGAGQPQHF	TGTGCCAGCAGGGCTAACCCGGACGGGGCGGGACAGCCCCAGCATTTT
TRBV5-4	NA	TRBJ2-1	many	CASSGSMGGRWYEQFF	TGTGCCAGCAGCGGAAGCATGGGGGGACGTTGGTATGAGCAGTTCTTC
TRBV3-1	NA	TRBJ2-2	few	CASSQGRISNTGELFF	TGTGCCAGCAGCCAGGGTAGGATCTCGAACACCGGGGAGCTGTTTTTT
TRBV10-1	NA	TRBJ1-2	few	CASSEGGNYGYTF	TGCGCCAGCAGTGAGGGAGGGAACTATGGCTACACCTTC
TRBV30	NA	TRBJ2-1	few	CAWNSRYNEQFF	TGTGCCTGGAATAGCCGTTACAATGAGCAGTTCTTC
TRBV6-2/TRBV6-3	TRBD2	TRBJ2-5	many	CASGGLAGVGETQYF	TGTGCCAGCGGGGGACTAGCGGGAGTAGGAGAGACCCAGTACTTC
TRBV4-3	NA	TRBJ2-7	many	CASSQDGGPTYEQYF	TGCGCCAGCAGCCAAGATGGGGGCCCAACCTACGAGCAGTACTTC
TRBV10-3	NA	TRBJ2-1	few	CAIGRVDEQFF	TGTGCCATCGGCAGGGTCGATGAGCAGTTCTTC
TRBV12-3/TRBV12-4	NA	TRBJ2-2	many	CASSPRALGTVTGELFF	TGTGCCAGCAGCCCTAGGGCCCTGGGGACCGTCACCGGGGAGCTGTTTTTT
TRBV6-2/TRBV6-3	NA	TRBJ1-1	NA	CASSPQAGPGGFF	TGTGCCAGCAGTCCTCAGGCGGGGCCTGGGGGTTTCTTT
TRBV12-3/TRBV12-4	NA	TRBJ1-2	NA	CASSLMADSYGYTF	TGTGCCAGCAGCCTAATGGCGGACAGCTATGGCTACACCTTC